The source of this T cell receptor beta chain is a study of CD8 T cells in Susac syndrome (dated by TCRdb to the late 2010s). General notes on the study: Repertoire sequencing was used to test whether CD8+ T cell activation and differentiation in Susac syndrome was antigen driven. The study compared CD8+ T cell repertoire clonality among roughly 12 healthy donors, 14 Susac syndrome patients and fewer than 19 multiple sclerosis patients. Findings and caveats that apply to the study as a whole: The study acknowledged that relatively few individuals were included in the TCR sequencing and HLA analysis.

Comments on this clonotype: Which antigen it targets is not known. No base-level quality is on record; no much larger clone is a single base apart.

Peripheral blood CD8+ and CD4+ T cells from healthy donors, Susac syndrome patients and multiple sclerosis patients were profiled using high-throughput TCR beta sequencing. The multiple sclerosis controls were treatment-naive patients who had stable or active relapsing-remitting disease and met the revised McDonald criteria. Bulk CD8+ and CD4+ T cells were purified magnetically by negative isolation, whereas CD8+ TEMRA cells were enriched by FACS. Blood was collected in EDTA tubes and processed within 24 hours, with PBMCs isolated through density gradient centrifugation. PBMCs intended for TCR sequencing were cryopreserved in liquid nitrogen and were subsequently thawed in a 37 degrees C water bath. A purity of at least 90% was achieved for sorted or isolated CD4+, CD8+ and CD8+ TEMRA cells. RNA was extracted with the RNeasy kit and roughly 0.5 to 1 ug was reverse transcribed using random hexamers. The immunoSEQ multiplex PCR assay, covering 54 Vbeta and 13 Jbeta segments, was used to amplify TCR beta CDR3 regions. To correct PCR amplification bias, a synthetic template baseline was used for both primer optimization and computational correction. On the authors' methods: Reads were annotated to V, D and J genes according to IMGT and were analyzed with immunoSEQ Analyzer, with only productive sequences retained. Clonality was computed as one minus Shannon entropy normalized by log2 of the number of productive unique sequences. For each patient and control, public and private clones were evaluated among the 100 most prevalent clones. Susac-specific clones were defined as absent from healthy and MS cohorts, around 980 published viral clones and other ImmuneACCESS disease sequences. TCRdb applied fastp at Q25 and MiXCR to the public reads, then kept only in-frame beta chains. Merged by CDR3 protein, the rows form single entries marked with the most common genes and DNA. The V and J calls and clone size come from TCRdb's table, not from the authors' own analysis. This sample is represented by some 450,000 distinct CDR3 sequences; approximately 89% of them were singletons. The top ten clones comprise about 0.12% of the sample.

Compared with germline, V lacks 6 bases and J lacks 7 bases; bases without a gene match: 12. The germline V gene yields MNHEY for CDR1 and SVGAGI for CDR2. From its cysteine to its phenylalanine, the CDR3 spans 15 amino acids. The retained sequence is limited to the CDR3, 45 bases, with the frame set at the first base. The chain couples TRBV6-5 to TRBJ1-1; 9 bases in between match TRBD1. The TCR was taken from a human donor with multiple sclerosis. The sequencing input was CD8+ T cells from PBMCs. The CDR3 reads as follows: CASSPSYRGRIEAFF. The nucleotide sequence reads TGTGCCAGCAGCCCTTCTTACAGGGGGCGAATTGAAGCTTTCTTT.